Below, 4 T cell receptor beta chains from the same sample are listed, as sequenced in a study of shared clonotypes between healthy human individuals. Sequenced by immunoSEQ multiplex PCR; TCRdb stores in-frame clones only, minus some. This table has around 240,000 clones, 60% to 70% appearing once. Material: memory CD4+ T cells sorted from blood. The subset denotes: CD45RA-negative fraction. All receptors come from a man aged 25 to 45 in good health.

The chain carries TRBV27 and TRBJ2-7; weak D call: TRBD2 (6 bases). The germline CDR1 and CDR2 sequences are MNHEY and SMNVEV (reference sequence). The CDR3 is 14 residues long. V was cut by 9 bases and J by 0 bases, with 15 bases left in between. The CDR3 DNA is TGTGCCAGTAGACGGGACTCCTTCTCCTACGAGCAGTACTTC. Encoded protein: CASRRDSFSYEQYF.

This chain joins TRBV9 and TRBJ2-7; 7 bases line up with TRBD2. CDR1 and CDR2 from the germline V gene are SGDLS and YYNGEE. With 0 bases clipped from V and 1 base from J, the junction kept 7 bases outside the gene matches. The length of the CDR3 is 16 residues. In DNA, the CDR3 is TGTGCCAGCAGCGTAGGCATCAGCGGGAATTCCTACGAGCAGTACTTC. Translation gives CASSVGISGNSYEQYF.

This clone was picked up a small number of times. J is TRBJ2-5 and V is TRBV7-2; TRBD2 is a possible D gene (5 bases). Germline-derived CDR1 and CDR2 are SGHTA and FQGNSA. The CDR3 covers 16 residues. Deletions cut 1 base from V and 4 bases from J, with 16 bases between. CDR3 loop: CASSLDGGRKGETQYF. CDR3 sequence (DNA): TGTGCCAGCAGCTTAGATGGAGGCAGAAAGGGAGAGACCCAGTACTTC.

This clone has only a few counts. One end of the junction fails to match germline, which may point to a read error. The chain combines TRBV7-7 with TRBJ2-1; 9 bases line up with TRBD2. Per the germline V gene, CDR1 is SSHAT and CDR2 is FNYEAQ (reference sequence). This CDR3 region has 15 residues. CDR3 nucleotide sequence: TGTGCTAGCAGCCCAACGGCGGGAGGGATCAATGAGCAGTTCTTC. Its translation is CASSPTAGGINEQFF.